The 20 T cell receptor beta chains below all came from one sample that was sequenced in a study of cytotoxic CD8 clonotypes in ibrutinib-treated CLL. Clones were read by immunoSEQ multiplex PCR, and TCRdb kept only the in-frame ones, dropping some. The sample shows some 14,000 clones, approximately 52% of them seen only once. Sequenced material: PBMCs, taken at a 24-month disease-progression time point, from a patient treated with ibrutinib. The receptors shown here come from a human donor with chronic lymphocytic leukemia.

This clone was observed many times. This sequence joins TRBV11-2 and TRBJ1-6, with D maybe TRBD1 (5 bases). V lost 2 bases and J lost 6, with 8 bases in between. The CDR3 length is 14 residues. Germline CDR1 is SGHAT and CDR2 is FQNNGV. The CDR3 here is CASSLQGANSPLHF. The CDR3 DNA is TGTGCCAGCAGCTTACAGGGAGCTAATTCACCCCTCCACTTT. Combining the CDR3 with reference TRBV11-2 and TRBJ1-6 gives the whole variable domain EAGVAQSPRYKIIEKRQSVAFWCNPISGHATLYWYQQILGQGPKLLIQFQNNGVVDDSQLPKDRFSAERLKGVDSTLKIQPAKLEDSAVYLCASSLQGANSPLHFGNGTRLTVT.

The chain carries TRBV14 and TRBJ2-7; D is ambiguous. CDR1 and CDR2 from the germline V gene are SGHDN and FVKESK. The CDR3 loop spans 17 amino acids. V was pared by 0 bases and J by 5 bases, with 20 bases between. The CDR3 here is CASSQDSMAGSRHEQYF. Here the CDR3 DNA reads TGTGCCAGCAGCCAAGATTCGATGGCTGGCTCAAGGCACGAGCAGTACTTC.

V gene TRBV7-6 combines with J gene TRBJ2-2; D perhaps matches TRBD1 (5 bases). Germline assignment: CDR1 SGHVS and CDR2 FNYEAQ. The CDR3 is 16 amino acids. The ends were cut back, 0 bases at V and 0 bases at J, with 8 bases in the middle. CDR3 sequence (DNA): TGTGCCAGCAGCTTAGCCTTGGACACGAACACCGGGGAGCTGTTTTTT. It codes for CASSLALDTNTGELFF.

Only one count was recorded for this clone. The chain is built from TRBV19 and TRBJ1-2, with D perhaps matching TRBD1 (5 bases). V lost 5 bases and J lost 1, with 14 bases in between. This CDR3 region has 15 residues. CDR1 and CDR2 (germline): LNHDA, SQIVND (reference sequence). The CDR3 spells CASSFSDNINYGYTF. CDR3 sequence (DNA): TGTGCCAGTAGTTTCTCGGACAACATTAACTATGGCTACACCTTC.

V usage is TRBV19 and J usage is TRBJ1-2; 7 bases match TRBD1. The germline V gene encodes CDR1 LNHDA and CDR2 SQIVND (reference sequence). This CDR3 region has 14 residues. With V trimmed by 3 bases and J by 9 bases, 10 bases remained unmatched. The CDR3 protein is CASSMGGQSASYTF. The CDR3, as DNA: TGTGCCAGTAGTATGGGGGGACAGTCCGCGAGCTACACCTTC.

The chain couples TRBV29-1 to TRBJ2-2, with D tentatively TRBD2 (6 bases). The CDR3 has 12 amino acids. With 6 bases removed from V and 4 bases from J, the gap between germline ends came to 9 bases. Looked up from germline, CDR1 is SQVTM and CDR2 is ANQGSEA. The CDR3 nucleotides are TGCAGCGTCATGGGAGGCACCGGGGAGCTGTTTTTT. This encodes CSVMGGTGELFF.

The rearrangement joins TRBV27 to TRBJ1-1; D remains ambiguous. Looked up from germline, CDR1 is MNHEY and CDR2 is SMNVEV (reference sequence). This CDR3 comprises 12 residues. Trimming pared 8 bases from V and 2 bases from J, leaving 9 bases between. This CDR3 is CASGPINTEAFF. DNA for the CDR3: TGTGCCAGCGGCCCGATAAACACTGAAGCTTTCTTT.

This clone occurred once. V usage is TRBV29-1 and J usage is TRBJ2-5; no reliable D call. Germline assignment: CDR1 SQVTM and CDR2 ANQGSEA. The V and J ends lost 3 bases and 3 bases respectively, with 8 bases between them. CDR3 length: 12 amino acids. The CDR3 sequence: CSVDGWEETQYF. The CDR3 bases are TGCAGCGTTGACGGGTGGGAAGAGACCCAGTACTTC.

This clone was seen more than once but under ten times. V and J are TRBV6-1 and TRBJ1-5; D unresolved. CDR3 length equals 16 residues. Trimming stripped 4 bases from V and 3 bases from J, with 16 bases between. Germline V lookup: CDR1 MNHNS, CDR2 SASEGT. The CDR3 loop is CASSGYRGIHNQPQHF. The CDR3 DNA reads as TGTGCCAGCAGTGGTTATCGGGGAATCCACAATCAGCCCCAGCATTTT.

The rearrangement uses TRBV5-1 and TRBJ1-5, with TRBD1 matching over 9 bases. Germline values: CDR1 SGHRS, CDR2 YFSETQ. The V segment lost 4 bases and the J segment 3 bases; nucleotides outside the gene matches: 5. The CDR3 contains 15 residues. CDR3 in DNA: TGCGCCAGCAGCAGGGGACAGGGACCCAATCAGCCCCAGCATTTT. Its translation: CASSRGQGPNQPQHF. Complete variable domain (other parts from reference TRBV5-1 and TRBJ1-5): KAGVTQTPRYLIKTRGQQVTLSCSPISGHRSVSWYQQTPGQGLQFLFEYFSETQRNKGNFPGRFSGRQFSNSRSEMNVSTLELGDSALYLCASSRGQGPNQPQHFGDGTRLSIL.

This clone was picked up many times. The chain links TRBV15 to TRBJ2-5; D unclear. The CDR3 is made up of 12 amino acids. V dropped 0 bases and J dropped 6 bases, with 5 bases sitting between them. Germline V lookup: CDR1 LNHNV, CDR2 YYDKDF (reference sequence). The CDR3 here is CATSRDKQTQYF. The DNA for the CDR3 is TGTGCCACCAGCAGAGATAAACAGACCCAGTACTTC.

The V and J genes are TRBV7-9 and TRBJ2-1, with D hard to call. The V and J ends lost 0 bases and 6 bases respectively, with 6 bases between them. CDR3 length: 13 residues. The germline V gene has CDR1 SEHNR and CDR2 FQNEAQ (reference sequence). CDR3 sequence (DNA): TGTGCCAGCAGCTTAGCGGGGATCAATGAGCAGTTCTTC. Protein sequence: CASSLAGINEQFF.

This clone was detected many times. The genes are TRBV27 and TRBJ2-7; tentatively, D is TRBD1 or TRBD2 (5 bases each). V was trimmed by 6 bases and J by 5 bases, leaving 17 bases between them. The CDR3 has 14 amino acids. The germline V gene has CDR1 MNHEY and CDR2 SMNVEV (reference sequence). The CDR3 reads CASSLTGPLDEQYF. The DNA of the CDR3 is TGTGCCAGCAGCCTAACGGGACCACTCGACGAGCAGTACTTC.

The gene calls are TRBV18 and TRBJ2-7; possible D gene TRBD1, 6 bases. The CDR3 sequence is 13 residues long. Looked up from germline, CDR1 is KGHSH and CDR2 is LQKENI. V lost 5 bases, J lost 5 bases, and 13 bases lay in between. CDR3 in DNA: TGTGCCAGCTCATCCTACCGGGACAACGAGCAGTACTTC. This codes for CASSSYRDNEQYF.

This clone was found a few times. This sequence joins TRBV5-1 and TRBJ1-1, with 7 bases matching TRBD1. This CDR3 has 13 amino acids. The V segment lost 4 bases and the J segment 4 bases; nucleotides outside the gene matches: 4. Germline-derived CDR1 and CDR2 are SGHRS and YFSETQ. CDR3 sequence (DNA): TGCGCCAGCAGCAAGGGGGCCGGCACTGAAGCTTTCTTT. Its translation is CASSKGAGTEAFF.

The rearrangement uses TRBV9 and TRBJ1-2; no firm D call. V was shortened by 5 bases and J by 7 bases, with 21 bases between the two germline ends. Germline-derived CDR1 and CDR2 are SGDLS and YYNGEE. The CDR3 loop spans 15 amino acids. The CDR3 region is CASSLDTDPLIGYTF. The CDR3 DNA reads TGTGCCAGCAGTCTAGACACAGACCCCCTGATTGGCTACACCTTC.

This clone showed up just a few times. V gene TRBV4-1 combines with J gene TRBJ2-7; 7 positions agree with TRBD1. This CDR3 is built from 15 residues. V shed 2 bases and J 0 bases; nucleotides not matched to a gene: 4. CDR1 MGHRA and CDR2 YSYEKL come from the germline V gene. CDR3 DNA sequence: TGCGCCAGCAGCCAAAACCGGGACAGCTCCTACGAGCAGTACTTC. Translating it yields CASSQNRDSSYEQYF.

There are many counts of this clone. The V and J genes are TRBV5-5 and TRBJ2-7; TRBD1 aligns across 12 bases. Germline V gene data show CDR1 as SGHKS and CDR2 as YYEKEE (reference sequence). The CDR3 extends over 14 amino acids. J lost 5 bases, V lost 5 bases, and 5 bases had no gene match. CDR3 residues: CASRWDRGRNEQYF. As DNA, the CDR3 is TGTGCCAGCAGATGGGACAGGGGGCGGAACGAGCAGTACTTC.

The rearrangement links TRBV5-4 to TRBJ1-1, with D unresolved. This CDR3 is 15 amino acids long. Per germline, CDR1 SGHNT and CDR2 YYREEE (reference sequence). The V gene lost 2 bases and the J gene lost 0 bases, with 11 bases spanning the gap. The chain's CDR3 is CASSFVRGLNTEAFF. In DNA form, the CDR3 reads TGTGCCAGCAGCTTTGTGAGAGGGCTGAACACTGAAGCTTTCTTT.

The chain joins TRBV7-9 to TRBJ2-3; TRBD2 is a possible D gene (6 bases). The CDR3 extends over 15 amino acids. V lost 0 bases and J 0 bases, leaving 7 bases between the germline ends. Germline CDR1 reads SEHNR; CDR2 reads FQNEAQ (reference sequence). CDR3 nucleotide sequence: TGTGCCAGCAGCTTAGCGGGGACTAGCACAGATACGCAGTATTTT. Protein product: CASSLAGTSTDTQYF.